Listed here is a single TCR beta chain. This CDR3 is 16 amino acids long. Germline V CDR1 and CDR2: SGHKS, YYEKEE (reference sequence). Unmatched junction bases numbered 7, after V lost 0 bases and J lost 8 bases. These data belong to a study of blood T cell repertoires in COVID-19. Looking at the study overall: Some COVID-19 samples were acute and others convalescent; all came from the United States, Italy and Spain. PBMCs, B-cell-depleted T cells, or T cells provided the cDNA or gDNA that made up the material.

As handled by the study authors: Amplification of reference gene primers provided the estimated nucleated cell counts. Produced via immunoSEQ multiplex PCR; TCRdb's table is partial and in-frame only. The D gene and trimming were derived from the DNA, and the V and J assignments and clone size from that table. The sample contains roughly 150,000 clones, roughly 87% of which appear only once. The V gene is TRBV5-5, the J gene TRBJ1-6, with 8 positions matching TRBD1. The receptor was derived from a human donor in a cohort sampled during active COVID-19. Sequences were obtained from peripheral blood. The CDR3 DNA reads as TGTGCCAGCAGCTTGGGCCCCCTGACAGGGGATTCACCCCTCCACTTT. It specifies CASSLGPLTGDSPLHF.